Following are 28 T cell receptor beta chains from one sample sequenced in a study of vaccination and CD4 T cells after COVID-19. What these receptors recognize is not known. Cultured CD4+ T cell DNA underwent sequencing with the Oncomine TCR Beta short-read assay. TCRdb called the PCR reads again in MiXCR, with one record for every CDR3 protein. The table has 4,500 to 6,500 distinct CDR3 sequences, 41% seen once. Specified treatment: roughly 11-day PBMC culture with coronavirus spike peptide pools or control peptides (ViraFEST assay). One should note that the unexposed donor's CD4+ T cells were collected before the COVID-19 pandemic (2011-2018). Sequencing used CD4+ T cells from blood, cultured in vitro. The receptors were sampled from a human donor in good health.

The V and J genes are TRBV19 and TRBJ2-3, with 7 bases fitting TRBD2. The CDR3 has 15 amino acids. CDR1 and CDR2 (germline): LNHDA, SQIVND (reference sequence). V dropped 5 bases and J dropped 5; count of bases not matched to a gene: 10. Here the CDR3 DNA reads TGTGCCAGTAGTTGGTCTAGCGGACACCAAGATACGCAGTATTTT. This gives the protein CASSWSSGHQDTQYF.

In this sample, this clonotype turned up a few times. The J gene is TRBJ2-3, the V gene TRBV20-1; 9 nucleotides agree with TRBD2. The germline V gene encodes CDR1 DFQATT and CDR2 SNEGSKA (reference sequence). Losses at the gene ends were 0 bases for V and 14 bases for J; bases not matched to a gene: 6. This CDR3 has 12 residues. This CDR3 reads CSARDALAGSYF. In DNA, the CDR3 is TGCAGTGCTAGAGATGCGCTAGCGGGGTCGTATTTT.

The chain combines TRBV30 with TRBJ1-2; 7 bases line up with TRBD1. The germline CDR1 and CDR2 sequences are GTSNPN and SVGIG (reference sequence). Germline trimming cut 2 bases from V and 7 bases from J; bases unmatched to any gene: 4. The CDR3 length is 12 residues. CDR3 sequence (DNA): TGTGCCTGGAGTTTCACAGGGGCTGGCTACACCTTC. Residues: CAWSFTGAGYTF.

This clonotype was detected only once. This CDR3 is CSVHDRGLAKNIQYF. CDR3 DNA sequence: TGCAGCGTACACGACAGGGGGTTGGCCAAAAACATTCAGTACTTC. The rearrangement uses TRBV29-1 and TRBJ2-4, with 9 bases lining up with TRBD1. Trimming cost V 6 bases and J 1 base; bases outside gene matches: 7. Germline CDR1 is SQVTM and CDR2 is ANQGSEA. The CDR3 sequence is 15 residues long.

This clonotype was picked up a small number of times. This chain joins TRBV28 and TRBJ1-1; no clear D gene. V lost 7 bases to trimming and J lost 6 bases, with 15 bases between them. This CDR3 has 13 residues. Germline assignment: CDR1 MDHEN and CDR2 SYDVKM. As DNA, the CDR3 is TGTGCCAGCAATGATGGACGTAGCGCTGAAGCTTTCTTT. Amino acid sequence: CASNDGRSAEAFF.

The genes are TRBV14 and TRBJ1-6; D gene ambiguous. CDR1 is SGHDN, CDR2 FVKESK, per germline. V was pared by 2 bases and J by 0 bases, with 5 bases between. The CDR3 is made up of 15 amino acids. The CDR3 DNA follows: TGTGCCAGCAGCCAAAGGATCTCCTATAATTCACCCCTCCACTTT. Translated: CASSQRISYNSPLHF.

Points on this clonotype: At one end the junction does not follow the germline gene, possibly because of a read error. The chain is built from TRBV5-1 and TRBJ2-3; tentatively, D is TRBD1 (6 bases). Germline V gene data show CDR1 as SGHRS and CDR2 as YFSETQ. CDR3 size: 13 residues. In nucleotides, the CDR3 is TGCGCCAGCACCTTGGGTCAGGGGGATACGCAGTATTTT. This gives the protein CASTLGQGDTQYF.

The chain has TRBV2 and TRBJ2-3, with 11 positions matching TRBD2. The ends lost 4 bases at V and 6 bases at J; junction bases unmatched: 6. The CDR3 has 15 residues. CDR1 is SNHLY and CDR2 is FYNNEI in the germline V gene. As DNA, the CDR3 is TGTGCCAGCAGTGCACTAGCGGGAGTAAGGGATACGCAGTATTTT. Translated: CASSALAGVRDTQYF.

J is TRBJ1-1 and V is TRBV6-1; D gene ambiguous. V was pared by 6 bases and J by 8 bases, with 7 bases between. Germline CDR1 MNHNS, CDR2 SASEGT. The CDR3 runs to 10 residues. For the CDR3, the DNA is TGTGCCAGCAGAGTAGAAGAAGCTTTCTTT. This encodes CASRVEEAFF.

The chain uses TRBV11-2 and TRBJ1-2; D is ambiguous. Germline V CDR1 and CDR2: SGHAT, FQNNGV. There are 15 residues in the CDR3. The germline V and J ends were trimmed by 1 base and 0 bases, with 9 bases remaining between them. The CDR3 nucleotides read TGTGCCAGCAGCTTAGTTGGCGGATCTAACTATGGCTACACCTTC. It encodes CASSLVGGSNYGYTF. The full variable domain, its missing parts supplied by reference TRBV11-2 and TRBJ1-2, is EAGVAQSPRYKIIEKRQSVAFWCNPISGHATLYWYQQILGQGPKLLIQFQNNGVVDDSQLPKDRFSAERLKGVDSTLKIQPAKLEDSAVYLCASSLVGGSNYGYTFGSGTRLTVV.

This clonotype was found a few times. The V and J genes are TRBV12-3 or TRBV12-4 and TRBJ1-5; D ambiguous. The CDR3 covers 15 residues. The ends were cut back, 2 bases at V and 2 bases at J, with 10 bases in the middle. CDR3: CASSLRIQGNQPQHF. The CDR3 region has the DNA TGTGCCAGCAGTTTAAGGATCCAGGGCAATCAGCCCCAGCATTTT.

The chain carries TRBV2 and TRBJ2-2; 9 nucleotides align to TRBD1. This CDR3 has 14 residues. The germline gives CDR1 SNHLY, CDR2 FYNNEI. Germline trimming cut 6 bases from V and 4 bases from J; bases unmatched to any gene: 3. The CDR3 coding sequence is TGTGCCAGCAGGACAGGGGGTGGCACCGGGGAGCTGTTTTTT. As protein: CASRTGGGTGELFF.

The rearrangement joins TRBV12-3 or TRBV12-4 to TRBJ1-1; 9 bases fit TRBD1. V trimming: 5 bases; J trimming: 4 bases; junction bases outside the gene matches: 5. CDR3 size: 14 residues. CDR3 DNA sequence: TGTGCCAGCAGTATCCCGGGACAGGGCACTGAAGCTTTCTTT. Translated: CASSIPGQGTEAFF.

A few counts support this clonotype. J is TRBJ2-7 and V is TRBV27, with a possible D match to TRBD1 (6 bases). Between the trimmed V and J ends, which lost 4 bases and 2 bases, there was a span of 18 bases. The CDR3 has 16 residues. Per germline, CDR1 MNHEY and CDR2 SMNVEV (reference sequence). The CDR3 coding sequence is TGTGCCAGCAGTTCAGCGCCTGGACAGAGGACCTACGAGCAGTACTTC. Translated, it gives CASSSAPGQRTYEQYF.

There are a few counts of this clonotype. V and J are TRBV6-1 and TRBJ1-2, with a tentative D call TRBD1 (6 bases). The CDR3 is made up of 16 amino acids. Trimming cost V 6 bases and J 4 bases, with 21 bases left between them. Germline V gene data show CDR1 as MNHNS and CDR2 as SASEGT. The CDR3 DNA follows: TGTGCCAGCAGCCGGATCACAGGGTTGGGAGCCTATGGCTACACCTTC. It translates to CASSRITGLGAYGYTF.

The J gene is TRBJ2-1, the V gene TRBV19; 9 nucleotides line up with TRBD1. Germline V gene data show CDR1 as LNHDA and CDR2 as SQIVND (reference sequence). After removal of 1 base from V and 9 bases from J, the junction contained 4 bases not matched to a gene. The CDR3 sequence is 14 residues long. The CDR3 DNA follows: TGTGCCAGTAGTATAGGGACAGGGGTTGGTGAGCAGTTCTTC. Amino acid sequence: CASSIGTGVGEQFF.

The V call is TRBV12-3 or TRBV12-4, the J call TRBJ2-3; possibly TRBD1 or TRBD2 for D (6 bases each). V was clipped by 3 bases and J by 8 bases, with 9 bases between them. CDR3 size: 12 residues. As DNA, the CDR3 is TGTGCCAGCAGTTTGGGGGGCAGTACGCAGTATTTT. This translates into CASSLGGSTQYF.

This clonotype appeared a few times. The chain joins TRBV23-1 to TRBJ1-6; D is undetermined. TRBV23-1 is classed as an ORF, of uncertain function. The CDR3 length is 15 residues. V gave up 6 bases and J gave up 0 bases, with 9 bases separating them. The CDR3, as DNA: TGCGCCAGCAGCCCACCGGGCTCCTATAATTCACCCCTCCACTTT. Translating gives CASSPPGSYNSPLHF.

This clonotype was seen a few times. The chain uses TRBV5-4 and TRBJ1-2, with TRBD1 matching 7 bases. This CDR3 is 14 amino acids long. CDR1 and CDR2 from the germline V gene are SGHNT and YYREEE (reference sequence). V gave up 4 bases and J gave up 7 bases; unmatched junction bases: 10. The DNA of the CDR3 is TGTGCCAGCAGCGCGCTCACAGGGGTGAGTGGCTACACCTTC. Translation gives CASSALTGVSGYTF.

The chain uses TRBV7-6 and TRBJ1-1; possibly TRBD1 for D (5 bases). Germline CDR1 SGHVS, CDR2 FNYEAQ. The CDR3 has 13 amino acids. V was shortened by 5 bases and J by 4 bases, with 11 bases between the two germline ends. The CDR3 is CASSPAGGTEAFF. Here the CDR3 DNA reads TGTGCCAGCAGCCCAGCCGGGGGCACTGAAGCTTTCTTT.

This clonotype was picked up a small number of times. The chain carries TRBV19 and TRBJ1-6; the match to TRBD1 covers 9 bases. The V gene's germline CDR1 is LNHDA and CDR2 SQIVND (reference sequence). The CDR3 is 15 amino acids. Trimming removed 4 bases from V and 9 bases from J; junction bases left unmatched: 7. The CDR3 region has the DNA TGTGCCAGTAGTACAAGGACAGGGGATATTTCACCCCTCCACTTT. It codes for CASSTRTGDISPLHF.

This clonotype has only one observation. V is TRBV12-3 or TRBV12-4 and J is TRBJ2-7, with 7 bases identical to TRBD2. The CDR3 spans 13 residues. V was clipped by 7 bases and J by 0 bases; unmatched bases: 3. The CDR3 DNA follows: TGTGCCAGCAACGGGGGGAACTCCTACGAGCAGTACTTC. Translation: CASNGGNSYEQYF.

This clonotype was detected a few times. The rearrangement uses TRBV7-6 and TRBJ1-5, with a weak D call TRBD1 (6 bases). The CDR3 covers 15 residues. Germline CDR1 reads SGHVS; CDR2 reads FNYEAQ. Trimming took off 3 bases at V and 3 bases at J, with 12 bases between the two ends. As DNA, the CDR3 is TGTGCCAGCAGCTTGGGGGCAGGGTTCAATCAGCCCCAGCATTTT. This gives the protein CASSLGAGFNQPQHF.

The chain combines TRBV7-2 with TRBJ2-7; D ambiguous. V shed 5 bases and J shed 3 bases, with 14 bases lying between them. Germline CDR1 reads SGHTA; CDR2 reads FQGNSA. CDR3 length equals 14 residues. CDR3 coding DNA: TGTGCCAGCAGCCCCGGACCCCCCAGCTACGAGCAGTACTTC. It is translated as CASSPGPPSYEQYF.

This chain links TRBV30 with TRBJ2-2; 7 positions match TRBD1. Losses at the gene ends were 3 bases for V and 5 bases for J; bases not matched to a gene: 6. Germline assignment: CDR1 GTSNPN and CDR2 SVGIG (reference sequence). This CDR3 is built from 14 residues. This chain's CDR3 is CAWRRQGETGELFF. The CDR3 DNA reads TGTGCCTGGAGAAGACAGGGAGAGACCGGGGAGCTGTTTTTT.

The DNA for the CDR3 is TGTGCCAGCAGGGTCCAAGGGCTAGAGACCCAGTACTTC. This gives the protein CASRVQGLETQYF. The chain combines TRBV2 with TRBJ2-5; no clear D gene. The V end lost 6 bases, the J end lost 4 bases, and 12 bases lay between the germline ends. The CDR3 has 13 residues. Germline loops: CDR1 SNHLY, CDR2 FYNNEI.

The J gene is TRBJ2-1, the V gene TRBV25-1; 11 bases agree with TRBD2. Germline V lookup: CDR1 MGHDK, CDR2 SYGVNS. Germline trimming cut 8 bases from V and 8 bases from J; bases unmatched to any gene: 8. The CDR3 is 14 residues long. The CDR3 nucleotides read TGTGCCAGCGGGCTAGCGGGAGGTATGGATGAGCAGTTCTTC. Encoded protein: CASGLAGGMDEQFF. Together with reference TRBV25-1 and TRBJ2-1, the CDR3 gives the full variable domain: EADIYQTPRYLVIGTGKKITLECSQTMGHDKMYWYQQDPGMELHLIHYSYGVNSTEKGDLSSESTVSRIRTEHFPLTLESARPSHTSQYLCASGLAGGMDEQFFGPGTRLTVL.

The V and J genes are TRBV20-1 and TRBJ1-2; no firm D call. Germline V gene sequence: CDR1 DFQATT, CDR2 SNEGSKA (reference sequence). The ends were cut back, 6 bases at V and 0 bases at J, with 8 bases in the middle. This CDR3 spans 12 amino acids. CDR3 sequence (DNA): TGCAGTGCCCAGAACGCTAACTATGGCTACACCTTC. It encodes CSAQNANYGYTF.